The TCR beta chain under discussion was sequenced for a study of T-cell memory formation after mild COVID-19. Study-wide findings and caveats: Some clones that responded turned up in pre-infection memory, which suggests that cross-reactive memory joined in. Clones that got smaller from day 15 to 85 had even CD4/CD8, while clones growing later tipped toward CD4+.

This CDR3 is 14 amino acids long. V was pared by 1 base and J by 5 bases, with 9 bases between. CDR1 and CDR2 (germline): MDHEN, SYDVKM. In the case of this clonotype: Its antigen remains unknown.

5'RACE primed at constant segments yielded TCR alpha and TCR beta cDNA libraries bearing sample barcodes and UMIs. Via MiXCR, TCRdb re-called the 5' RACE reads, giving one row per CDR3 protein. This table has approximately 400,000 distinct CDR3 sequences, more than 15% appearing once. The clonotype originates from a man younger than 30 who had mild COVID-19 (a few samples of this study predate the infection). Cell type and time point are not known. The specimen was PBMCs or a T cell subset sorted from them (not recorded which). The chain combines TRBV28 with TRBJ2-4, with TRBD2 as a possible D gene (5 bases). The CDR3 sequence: CASSLSEAQNIQYF. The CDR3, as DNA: TGTGCCAGCAGTTTATCGGAGGCTCAAAACATTCAGTACTTC.